The subject of this entry is one T cell receptor (beta chain). Its antigen remains unidentified. This entry is derived from a study of T-cell memory formation after mild COVID-19. The overall study: TCR clusters largely stayed donor specific.

Study observations and caveats: The study found contracting CD4+ clones mainly in CM and EM and contracting CD8+ clones in EMRA. Memory sampled before infection contained some responding clones, suggesting cross-reactive memory joined.

The germline V gene has CDR1 SGHRS and CDR2 YFSETQ. This CDR3 is 16 amino acids long. V gave up 4 bases and J gave up 10 bases; unmatched junction bases: 16. After 5'RACE with constant-segment primers, TCR alpha and TCR beta cDNA libraries carrying sample barcodes and UMIs were obtained. TCRdb redid the calling of the 5' RACE reads with MiXCR, one entry per CDR3 protein. The top ten hold about 8.1% of the sample, which has 550,000 to 650,000 distinct CDR3 sequences, about 18% seen once. This chain links TRBV5-1 with TRBJ2-1; 8 bases map to TRBD2. The receptor's source is an adult woman who had mild COVID-19 (a few samples of this study predate the infection). Cell type and time point are not known. The sequencing sample was made of PBMCs or a T cell subset sorted from them (not recorded which). CDR3 sequence: CASSPNQRGQNSEQFF. The CDR3 DNA sequence: TGCGCCAGCAGCCCTAACCAGCGGGGGCAGAATTCGGAGCAGTTCTTC.